What follows are 25 T cell receptor beta chains derived from one specimen sequenced in a study of cytomegalovirus exposure and HLA in healthy donors. PCR primers comprised 60 Vbeta and 13 Jbeta primers. Libraries were prepared by immunoSEQ multiplex PCR; TCRdb keeps only in-frame clonotypes and omits some of them. The sample shows 95,000 to 150,000 clones, 70% to 80% of them seen only once. What was sequenced was PBMCs. All receptors derive from a woman aged 50 to 60 in good health and CMV-seropositive.

The CDR3 nucleotides read TGCGCCAGCAGCACGGGGACACCTCAAGAGACCCAGTACTTC. Its translation: CASSTGTPQETQYF. The chain couples TRBV5-1 to TRBJ2-5; D perhaps matches TRBD1 (6 bases). This CDR3 spans 14 amino acids. From germline, CDR1 is SGHRS and CDR2 YFSETQ. The germline V and J ends were trimmed by 4 bases and 2 bases, with 12 bases remaining between them.

The gene calls are TRBV28 and TRBJ2-3; tentative D call: TRBD2 (5 bases). The V and J ends lost 6 bases and 6 bases respectively, with 10 bases between them. Germline CDR1 reads MDHEN; CDR2 reads SYDVKM. The CDR3 contains 12 residues. The DNA for the CDR3 is TGTGCCAGCAGGGCCACGGGGGATACGCAGTATTTT. Its translation is CASRATGDTQYF.

This chain links TRBV4-3 with TRBJ2-1, with 11 bases that match TRBD2. CDR1 is LGHNA and CDR2 is YSLEER in the germline V gene. The CDR3 extends over 15 amino acids. V shed 4 bases, J shed 8 bases, and the junction held 7 bases outside the gene matches. The DNA of the CDR3 is TGCGCCAGCAGCCGACTAGCGGGACTTAGTGATGAGCAGTTCTTC. It translates to CASSRLAGLSDEQFF.

This clone was recorded only once. The V and J genes are TRBV7-8 and TRBJ1-3; D is unresolved. The CDR3 contains 15 residues. V lost 0 bases and J 0 bases, leaving 6 bases between the germline ends. Germline loops: CDR1 SGHVS, CDR2 FQNEAQ. This CDR3 reads CASSLAGGSGNTIYF. CDR3 in DNA: TGTGCCAGCAGCTTAGCCGGCGGCTCTGGAAACACCATATATTTT. Full variable domain (outside the CDR3, taken from reference TRBV7-8 and TRBJ1-3): GAGVSQSPRYKVAKRGQDVALRCDPISGHVSLFWYQQALGQGPEFLTYFQNEAQLDKSGLPSDRFFAERPEGSVSTLKIQRTQQEDSAVYLCASSLAGGSGNTIYFGEGSWLTVV.

The V call is TRBV27, the J call TRBJ1-5; TRBD1 matches at 12 bases. The junction had 5 bases not matched to a gene; V was cut back by 6 bases and J by 5 bases. CDR3 length equals 15 residues. Germline CDR1 MNHEY, CDR2 SMNVEV (reference sequence). The chain's CDR3 is CASSRDRGLDQPQHF. The CDR3 DNA sequence: TGTGCCAGCAGCCGGGACAGGGGGCTAGATCAGCCCCAGCATTTT.

In its sample, this clone was seen a few times. The chain joins TRBV9 to TRBJ2-3, with 9 nucleotides matching TRBD2. J was trimmed by 3 bases and V by 4 bases; bases with no gene match: 6. The CDR3 covers 15 residues. Germline loops: CDR1 SGDLS, CDR2 YYNGEE. Here the CDR3 reads CASSPFAGGTDTQYF. The CDR3 DNA is TGTGCCAGCAGCCCCTTCGCGGGAGGGACAGATACGCAGTATTTT.

On this clone itself: The junction and the germline gene differ at one end; a read error may be behind it. The V and J genes are TRBV5-1 and TRBJ2-7; D remains unclear. CDR1 is SGHRS, CDR2 YFSETQ, per germline. This CDR3 has 14 residues. The CDR3 DNA follows: TGCGCCAGCAGCTTTCAGGCGTCCTCCTGCGAGCAGTACTTC. This sequence encodes CASSFQASSCEQYF.

The chain joins TRBV5-1 to TRBJ1-2; D may be TRBD1 (5 bases). Between the trimmed V and J ends, which lost 0 bases and 4 bases, there was a span of 13 bases. Germline V CDR1 and CDR2: SGHRS, YFSETQ. This CDR3 region has 15 residues. In DNA form, the CDR3 reads TGCGCCAGCAGCTTGGACAGGACCATGGCCTATGGCTACACCTTC. It encodes CASSLDRTMAYGYTF.

The chain combines TRBV19 with TRBJ1-4; D possibly corresponds to TRBD1 (6 bases). Trimming left V 7 bases short and J 3 bases short, with 12 bases between. The length of the CDR3 is 14 residues. Germline V lookup: CDR1 LNHDA, CDR2 SQIVND (reference sequence). The CDR3 DNA reads TGTGCCAGTACCCCTGGGGGCCCTAATGAAAAACTGTTTTTT. The encoded protein is CASTPGGPNEKLFF.

V and J are TRBV6-5 and TRBJ1-1, with TRBD1 matching over 8 bases. J was trimmed by 2 bases and V by 2 bases; bases with no gene match: 4. CDR1 is MNHEY, CDR2 SVGAGI, per germline. The CDR3 contains 15 residues. In DNA, the CDR3 is TGTGCCAGCAGTTACCGCAGGGGGCTTAACACTGAAGCTTTCTTT. Encoded protein: CASSYRRGLNTEAFF.

V usage is TRBV18 and J usage is TRBJ2-7; TRBD1 aligns across 7 bases. The CDR3 is 12 residues long. From germline, CDR1 is KGHSH and CDR2 LQKENI. Trimming cost V 3 bases and J 7 bases; bases outside gene matches: 3. In DNA, the CDR3 is TGTGCCAGCTCACCGATGGACAGGGAGCAGTACTTC. Its translation: CASSPMDREQYF.

This clone was counted once. J is TRBJ2-7 and V is TRBV4-3, with 13 positions matching TRBD2. This CDR3 comprises 18 residues. J lost 3 bases, V lost 0 bases, and 8 bases had no gene match. Germline CDR1 and CDR2: LGHNA and YSLEER. CDR3 in amino acids: CASSQDLPGLAGDYEQYF. As DNA, the CDR3 is TGCGCCAGCAGCCAAGATCTCCCTGGACTAGCGGGAGACTACGAGCAGTACTTC.

The chain joins TRBV29-1 to TRBJ2-2; 12 bases line up with TRBD2. The V gene end was trimmed by 0 bases and the J gene end by 3 bases; junction bases not matched to a gene: 2. CDR3 length: 16 amino acids. Per germline, CDR1 SQVTM and CDR2 ANQGSEA. The DNA for the CDR3 is TGCAGCGTTGAAGATTCTAGCGGGAGGGACACCGGGGAGCTGTTTTTT. Protein sequence: CSVEDSSGRDTGELFF.

This chain connects TRBV5-1 to TRBJ2-5, with TRBD1 identical over 8 bases. With V trimmed by 4 bases and J by 5 bases, 4 bases remained unmatched. The CDR3 totals 13 residues. The germline CDR1 and CDR2 sequences are SGHRS and YFSETQ. The CDR3 protein is CASSQQGEETQYF. DNA of the CDR3: TGCGCCAGCAGCCAACAGGGGGAGGAGACCCAGTACTTC.

The rearrangement uses TRBV5-4 and TRBJ2-7; 9 nucleotides agree with TRBD1. Losses at the gene ends were 4 bases for V and 6 bases for J; bases not matched to a gene: 8. The germline V gene encodes CDR1 SGHNT and CDR2 YYREEE (reference sequence). The CDR3 has 14 amino acids. CDR3 residues: CASSGGTGRREQYF. CDR3 coding DNA: TGTGCCAGCAGCGGAGGGACAGGGCGACGCGAGCAGTACTTC.

The chain couples TRBV19 to TRBJ2-3; D gene uncertain. The CDR3 consists of 12 residues. Germline CDR1 is LNHDA and CDR2 is SQIVND (reference sequence). Deletions cut 4 bases from V and 6 bases from J, with 8 bases between. CDR3 nucleotides: TGTGCCAGTAGTAGGGTCAGGGATACGCAGTATTTT. Amino acid sequence: CASSRVRDTQYF. Looking up the rest from reference TRBV19 and TRBJ2-3 gives the full variable domain: DGGITQSPKYLFRKEGQNVTLSCEQNLNHDAMYWYRQDPGQGLRLIYYSQIVNDFQKGDIAEGYSVSREKKESFPLTVTSAQKNPTAFYLCASSRVRDTQYFGPGTRLTVL.

The chain links TRBV5-6 to TRBJ2-5; TRBD2 matches at 8 bases. Germline trimming cut 4 bases from V and 0 bases from J; bases unmatched to any gene: 8. The CDR3 is 16 amino acids. Germline CDR1 is SGHDT and CDR2 is YYEEEE. The CDR3 reads CASSGTELADQETQYF. The CDR3, as DNA: TGTGCCAGCAGCGGGACGGAACTAGCGGACCAAGAGACCCAGTACTTC.

This chain connects TRBV7-3 to TRBJ2-1; 7 bases are shared with TRBD1. V was pared by 5 bases and J by 3 bases, with 7 bases of the junction left unmatched. The germline V gene has CDR1 SGHTA and CDR2 FQGTGA. The CDR3 runs 15 residues. The CDR3 DNA sequence: TGTGCCAGCAGCCCGGGACAGTCGAACTACAATGAGCAGTTCTTC. Translated: CASSPGQSNYNEQFF.

This chain connects TRBV11-2 to TRBJ2-5; the D gene is possibly TRBD2 (7 bases). V was cut by 5 bases and J by 5 bases, with 15 bases left in between. The CDR3 has 14 residues. Germline values: CDR1 SGHAT, CDR2 FQNNGV. CDR3 bases: TGTGCCAGCAGCGTCCCGGGGGGCGTCGAGACCCAGTACTTC. This encodes CASSVPGGVETQYF. The full variable domain, completed using reference TRBV11-2 and TRBJ2-5, is EAGVAQSPRYKIIEKRQSVAFWCNPISGHATLYWYQQILGQGPKLLIQFQNNGVVDDSQLPKDRFSAERLKGVDSTLKIQPAKLEDSAVYLCASSVPGGVETQYFGPGTRLLVL.

The rearrangement links TRBV29-1 to TRBJ1-4; possibly TRBD1 for D (5 bases). Per the germline V gene, CDR1 is SQVTM and CDR2 is ANQGSEA. V lost 7 bases and J 2 bases, leaving 11 bases between the germline ends. This CDR3 spans 13 amino acids. In DNA, the CDR3 is TGCAGCGCCAGGGCTGCGACTAATGAAAAACTGTTTTTT. Its protein is CSARAATNEKLFF. Based on the CDR3 plus reference TRBV29-1 and TRBJ1-4, the full variable domain is SAVISQKPSRDICQRGTSLTIQCQVDSQVTMMFWYRQQPGQSLTLIATANQGSEATYESGFVIDKFPISRPNLTFSTLTVSNMSPEDSSIYLCSARAATNEKLFFGSGTQLSVL.

This chain joins TRBV7-2 and TRBJ2-3; 9 nucleotides line up with TRBD2. This CDR3 spans 17 amino acids. CDR1 SGHTA and CDR2 FQGNSA come from the germline V gene. V was pared by 8 bases and J by 1 base, with 13 bases of the junction left unmatched. The CDR3 nucleotides read TGTGCCAGCCGTGGGCAGCGGGGGGCTTCCCGCACAGATACGCAGTATTTT. This translates into CASRGQRGASRTDTQYF.

This clone was picked up one time. This sequence may be a read error, since a much larger clone differs from it by one base. J is TRBJ2-3 and V is TRBV7-9, with D perhaps TRBD1 (6 bases). The V end was cut by 4 bases, the J end by 3 bases, with 8 bases between. The CDR3 is 13 amino acids. The germline V gene has CDR1 SEHNR and CDR2 FQNEAQ (reference sequence). CDR3 sequence (DNA): TGTGCCAGCAGCTCCCAGGGGACAGATACGCAGTATTTT. Protein product: CASSSQGTDTQYF.

CDR3 DNA: TGTGCCAGCTCACCATCTAGGGCCAAAAACATTCAGTACTTC. Amino acid sequence: CASSPSRAKNIQYF. This chain uses TRBV18 with TRBJ2-4; D gene unclear. Looked up from germline, CDR1 is KGHSH and CDR2 is LQKENI. Trimming shortened V by 2 bases and J by 1 base, and 6 bases separated the two germline ends. The CDR3 is made up of 14 amino acids. The full variable domain, its missing parts supplied by reference TRBV18 and TRBJ2-4, is NAGVMQNPRHLVRRRGQEARLRCSPMKGHSHVYWYRQLPEEGLKFMVYLQKENIIDESGMPKERFSAEFPKEGPSILRIQQVVRGDSAAYFCASSPSRAKNIQYFGAGTRLSVL.

The chain couples TRBV5-1 to TRBJ2-7, with D possibly TRBD2 on 5 matching bases. The CDR3 extends over 14 amino acids. The V end lost 4 bases, the J end lost 6 bases, and 17 bases lay between the germline ends. Germline CDR1 SGHRS, CDR2 YFSETQ. CDR3 DNA sequence: TGCGCCAGCAGCCGGGATGGGCAAATAGGCGAGCAGTACTTC. Protein: CASSRDGQIGEQYF.

V and J are TRBV5-4 and TRBJ1-6; D is possibly TRBD1 (6 bases). Germline V gene sequence: CDR1 SGHNT, CDR2 YYREEE (reference sequence). This CDR3 region has 16 residues. Trimming stripped 4 bases from V and 7 bases from J, with 18 bases between. The DNA of the CDR3 is TGTGCCAGCAGCCCCGCGAGCGTAGGACAGAATTCACCCCTCCACTTT. Protein product: CASSPASVGQNSPLHF. The entire variable domain, with the rest obtained from reference TRBV5-4 and TRBJ1-6, is as follows: ETGVTQSPTHLIKTRGQQVTLRCSSQSGHNTVSWYQQALGQGPQFIFQYYREEENGRGNFPPRFSGLQFPNYSSELNVNALELDDSALYLCASSPASVGQNSPLHFGNGTRLTVT.